The 23 T cell receptor beta chains below come from one sample, sequenced in a study of blood T cell repertoires in COVID-19. The protocol was immunoSEQ multiplex PCR, while the TCRdb copy is restricted to in-frame clones and leaves out a portion. The sample records approximately 68,000 clones, more than 70% being singletons. The source material was peripheral blood. Receptor source: a woman of 80 years or more with active or convalescent COVID-19.

The V and J genes are TRBV20-1 and TRBJ2-5, with D tentatively TRBD1 (5 bases). This CDR3 is 14 amino acids long. The germline CDR1 and CDR2 sequences are DFQATT and SNEGSKA (reference sequence). Trimming cost V 4 bases and J 4 bases, with 16 bases left between them. DNA for the CDR3: TGCAGTGCTATTGATGGGGCTACGTTAGAGACCCAGTACTTC. Translating it yields CSAIDGATLETQYF.

This clone was seen once. The chain employs TRBV11-1 and TRBJ2-6; possibly TRBD2 for D (6 bases). The V and J ends lost 6 bases and 3 bases respectively, with 12 bases between them. Germline V gives CDR1 SGHAT, CDR2 FQDESV (reference sequence). The CDR3 covers 15 residues. CDR3 loop: CASRGRGFGANVLTF. The CDR3 DNA follows: TGTGCCAGCAGGGGGCGGGGTTTTGGGGCCAACGTCCTGACTTTC.

The chain has TRBV30 and TRBJ1-5; D unclear. With 0 bases removed from V and 4 bases from J, the gap between germline ends came to 10 bases. The CDR3 sequence is 14 residues long. Germline-derived CDR1 and CDR2 are GTSNPN and SVGIG (reference sequence). The CDR3 DNA is TGTGCCTGGAGTGTAAGTAGCTATAATCAGCCCCAGCATTTT. It yields the protein CAWSVSSYNQPQHF.

In DNA form, the CDR3 reads TGTGCCAGCAGCCCAGTGGACATATTAAGCCACTATGGCTACACCTTC. This sequence encodes CASSPVDILSHYGYTF. The rearrangement joins TRBV14 to TRBJ1-2; D perhaps matches TRBD1 (5 bases). Germline V gene data show CDR1 as SGHDN and CDR2 as FVKESK. The V end lost 4 bases, the J end lost 3 bases, and 18 bases lay between the germline ends. The CDR3 covers 16 residues.

The chain joins TRBV5-4 to TRBJ1-6; TRBD1 matches 7 bases. V was clipped by 3 bases and J by 7 bases; unmatched bases: 4. Germline V gives CDR1 SGHNT, CDR2 YYREEE (reference sequence). This CDR3 has 14 amino acids. The CDR3 sequence is CASSYRQGNSPLHF. The DNA of the CDR3 is TGTGCCAGCAGCTACAGACAGGGAAATTCACCCCTCCACTTT.

The chain employs TRBV11-2 and TRBJ2-3, with a possible D match to TRBD1 (5 bases). V lost 8 bases and J lost 2, with 11 bases in between. CDR1 SGHAT and CDR2 FQNNGV come from the germline V gene. There are 13 residues in the CDR3. The CDR3 bases are TGTGCCAGCTCTAGGGGTGACACAGATACGCAGTATTTT. Protein sequence: CASSRGDTDTQYF. Looking up the rest from reference TRBV11-2 and TRBJ2-3 gives the full variable domain: EAGVAQSPRYKIIEKRQSVAFWCNPISGHATLYWYQQILGQGPKLLIQFQNNGVVDDSQLPKDRFSAERLKGVDSTLKIQPAKLEDSAVYLCASSRGDTDTQYFGPGTRLTVL.

This clone was seen just once. V gene TRBV7-9 combines with J gene TRBJ1-1; D remains ambiguous. Trimming pared 7 bases from V and 3 bases from J, leaving 18 bases between. This CDR3 is built from 15 residues. Germline V CDR1 and CDR2: SEHNR, FQNEAQ (reference sequence). The CDR3 loop is CASTPSGVSHTEAFF. The CDR3 DNA sequence: TGTGCCAGCACCCCCTCCGGGGTGAGTCACACTGAAGCTTTCTTT. Full variable domain (rest looked up from reference TRBV7-9 and TRBJ1-1): DTGVSQNPRHKITKRGQNVTFRCDPISEHNRLYWYRQTLGQGPEFLTYFQNEAQLEKSRLLSDRFSAERPKGSFSTLEIQRTEQGDSAMYLCASTPSGVSHTEAFFGQGTRLTVV.

The chain joins TRBV30 to TRBJ1-3; 7 bases agree with TRBD1. CDR1 and CDR2 (germline): GTSNPN, SVGIG (reference sequence). Trimming at V came to 0 bases and at J to 4 bases, leaving 6 bases not matched to a gene. The length of the CDR3 is 15 residues. CDR3 nucleotides: TGTGCCTGGAGTGTACATTGGGACAGAGGAAACACCATATATTTT. Its translation: CAWSVHWDRGNTIYF.

This rearrangement joins TRBV2 to TRBJ1-1; the D gene is possibly TRBD1 (6 bases). The CDR3 is 14 amino acids. Trimming took 5 bases from V and 1 from J, leaving 11 bases between them. The germline V gene encodes CDR1 SNHLY and CDR2 FYNNEI. The CDR3 loop is CASSIRGQNTEAFF. The CDR3 DNA reads as TGTGCCAGCAGTATCAGGGGACAGAACACTGAAGCTTTCTTT.

The V and J genes are TRBV20-1 and TRBJ1-2; D is perhaps TRBD1 (5 bases). Trimming shortened V by 5 bases and J by 6 bases, and 10 bases separated the two germline ends. Germline values: CDR1 DFQATT, CDR2 SNEGSKA (reference sequence). This CDR3 spans 11 amino acids. The CDR3 reads CSAGRGHGYTF. The CDR3, as DNA: TGCAGTGCTGGGAGGGGCCATGGCTACACCTTC.

The chain employs TRBV28 and TRBJ1-2, with TRBD1 matching over 7 bases. Unmatched junction bases numbered 11, after V lost 4 bases and J lost 3 bases. The CDR3 runs 16 residues. Germline CDR1 reads MDHEN; CDR2 reads SYDVKM. The CDR3 DNA sequence: TGTGCCAGCAGTTATTTAATAGGGGACAGAGACTATGGCTACACCTTC. Its translation is CASSYLIGDRDYGYTF.

The chain recombines TRBV5-3 with TRBJ2-5; a possible D gene is TRBD2 (5 bases). TRBV5-3 is assigned to the ORF class and has an uncertain function. CDR3 size: 14 residues. Between the trimmed V and J ends, which lost 1 base and 4 bases, there was a span of 11 bases. The CDR3 DNA follows: TGTGCCAGAAGCTTGTGGGGTCGGGGAGAGACCCAGTACTTC. Its protein product is CARSLWGRGETQYF.

This chain links TRBV6-2 or TRBV6-3 with TRBJ2-3; TRBD2 aligns across 11 bases. In germline, CDR1 is MNHEY, CDR2 SVGEGT. The ends lost 4 bases at V and 6 bases at J; junction bases unmatched: 6. The CDR3 contains 15 residues. The CDR3 sequence is CASSSVLAGADTQYF. CDR3 nucleotide sequence: TGTGCCAGCAGTTCAGTACTAGCGGGGGCGGATACGCAGTATTTT.

This rearrangement joins TRBV2 to TRBJ1-2; D gene uncertain. This CDR3 comprises 15 residues. Germline-derived CDR1 and CDR2 are SNHLY and FYNNEI. Trimming pared 2 bases from V and 4 bases from J, leaving 14 bases between. CDR3 loop: CASSERTQEGYGYTF. In nucleotides, the CDR3 is TGTGCCAGCAGTGAACGGACCCAGGAGGGCTATGGCTACACCTTC.

The chain combines TRBV25-1 with TRBJ1-2, with 7 bases that match TRBD1. The germline gives CDR1 MGHDK, CDR2 SYGVNS. The CDR3 is 14 residues long. The V gene end was trimmed by 0 bases and the J gene end by 4 bases; junction bases not matched to a gene: 2. The CDR3 region has the DNA TGTGCCAGCAGTGAATATAGGGACAGCTATGGCTACACCTTC. As protein: CASSEYRDSYGYTF.

The V and J genes are TRBV6-1 and TRBJ1-1, with 7 bases lining up with TRBD1. Germline V lookup: CDR1 MNHNS, CDR2 SASEGT. The V and J ends lost 2 bases and 0 bases, in that order; junction bases with no gene match: 6. CDR3 length: 16 residues. DNA of the CDR3: TGTGCCAGCAGTGAACCATACAGGGGACTGAACACTGAAGCTTTCTTT. Its protein product is CASSEPYRGLNTEAFF.

This chain joins TRBV19 and TRBJ2-1; 11 bases line up with TRBD2. Germline V gene data show CDR1 as LNHDA and CDR2 as SQIVND (reference sequence). Losses at the gene ends were 2 bases for V and 4 bases for J; bases not matched to a gene: 13. CDR3 length: 19 residues. CDR3 protein: CASSIYISGGAGVYNEQFF. CDR3 DNA sequence: TGTGCCAGTAGTATATATATTAGCGGGGGGGCCGGTGTTTACAATGAGCAGTTCTTC.

This clone came up once. The rearrangement links TRBV10-3 to TRBJ1-1; TRBD1 matches 7 bases. The CDR3 runs to 13 residues. From germline, CDR1 is ENHRY and CDR2 SYGVKD. With 9 bases clipped from V and 1 base from J, the junction kept 5 bases outside the gene matches. The DNA for the CDR3 is TGTGCCATGGGGACAGAGAGGAACACTGAAGCTTTCTTT. The encoded protein is CAMGTERNTEAFF.

The CDR3 loop reads CASSLGPSGEQYF. The CDR3 nucleotides are TGTGCCAGCAGCTTAGGGCCTAGTGGCGAGCAGTACTTC. This sequence joins TRBV7-2 and TRBJ2-7, with D hard to call. In germline, CDR1 is SGHTA, CDR2 FQGNSA. V lost 1 base to trimming and J lost 6 bases, with 10 bases between them. The CDR3 is made up of 13 amino acids.

This chain joins TRBV12-3 or TRBV12-4 and TRBJ1-2, with D perhaps TRBD1 (5 bases). The CDR3 covers 13 residues. Trimming stripped 5 bases from V and 7 bases from J, with 14 bases between. The CDR3 nucleotides are TGTGCCAGCAGTACTCCGGGACTGGGTGGCTACACCTTC. This translates into CASSTPGLGGYTF.

The chain links TRBV10-3 to TRBJ2-3; the match to TRBD2 covers 9 bases. Germline assignment: CDR1 ENHRY and CDR2 SYGVKD. J was trimmed by 5 bases and V by 0 bases; bases with no gene match: 6. The CDR3 spans 16 residues. CDR3 nucleotides: TGTGCCATCAGTGAGTCTGGCGGGGGGGCCAAAGATACGCAGTATTTT. Its protein product is CAISESGGGAKDTQYF.

The chain couples TRBV10-3 to TRBJ2-1, with 9 bases lining up with TRBD1. CDR3 size: 16 residues. Trimming took 0 bases from V and 6 from J; bases not matched to a gene: 6. From germline, CDR1 is ENHRY and CDR2 SYGVKD. CDR3 sequence reads: CAISESADRGFNEQFF. The CDR3 DNA reads TGTGCCATCAGTGAGTCGGCGGACAGGGGATTCAATGAGCAGTTCTTC.

The rearrangement links TRBV19 to TRBJ1-2, with D perhaps matching TRBD1 (6 bases). Between the trimmed V and J ends, which lost 6 bases and 2 bases, there was a span of 13 bases. Germline V gene lookup returns CDR1 LNHDA and CDR2 SQIVND (reference sequence). This CDR3 is 14 amino acids long. As DNA, the CDR3 is TGTGCCAGTAGAGAGACAGGACGCAACTATGGCTACACCTTC. Translation: CASRETGRNYGYTF.